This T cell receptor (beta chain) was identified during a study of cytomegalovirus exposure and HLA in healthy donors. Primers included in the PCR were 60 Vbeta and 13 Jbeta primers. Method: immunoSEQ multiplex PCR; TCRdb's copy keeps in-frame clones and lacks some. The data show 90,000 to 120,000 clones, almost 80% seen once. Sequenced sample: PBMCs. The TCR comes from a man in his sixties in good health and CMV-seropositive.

For the CDR3, the DNA is TGTGCCAGCAGCCCCAGGGGTGTAGAAGGCTACACCTTC. This translates into CASSPRGVEGYTF. The rearrangement uses TRBV7-9 and TRBJ1-2; TRBD1 might be the D (6 bases). The CDR3 has 13 amino acids. Germline V gene data show CDR1 as SEHNR and CDR2 as FQNEAQ (reference sequence). V lost 5 bases and J 8 bases, leaving 15 bases between the germline ends.